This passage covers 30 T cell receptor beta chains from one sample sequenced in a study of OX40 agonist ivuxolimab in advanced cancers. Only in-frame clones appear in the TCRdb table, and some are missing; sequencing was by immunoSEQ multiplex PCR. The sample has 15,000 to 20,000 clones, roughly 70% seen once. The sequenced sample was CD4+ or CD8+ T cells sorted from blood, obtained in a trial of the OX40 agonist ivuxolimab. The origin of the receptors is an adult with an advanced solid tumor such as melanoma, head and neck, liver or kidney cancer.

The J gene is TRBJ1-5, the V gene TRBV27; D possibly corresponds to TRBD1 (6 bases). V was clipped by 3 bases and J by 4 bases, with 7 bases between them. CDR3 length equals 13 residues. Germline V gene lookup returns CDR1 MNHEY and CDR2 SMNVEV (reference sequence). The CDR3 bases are TGTGCCAGCAGTTTGGGGGCTAATCAGCCCCAGCATTTT. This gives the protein CASSLGANQPQHF.

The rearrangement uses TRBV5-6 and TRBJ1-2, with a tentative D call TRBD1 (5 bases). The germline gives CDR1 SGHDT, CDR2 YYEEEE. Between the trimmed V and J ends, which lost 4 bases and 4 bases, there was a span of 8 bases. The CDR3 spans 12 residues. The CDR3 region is CASSTGTYGYTF. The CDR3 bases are TGTGCCAGCAGCACAGGCACCTATGGCTACACCTTC.

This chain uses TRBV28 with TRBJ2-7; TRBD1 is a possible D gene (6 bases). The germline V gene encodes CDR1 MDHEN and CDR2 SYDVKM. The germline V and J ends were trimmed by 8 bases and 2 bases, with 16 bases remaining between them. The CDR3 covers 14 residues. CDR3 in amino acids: CASRRNRATYEQYF. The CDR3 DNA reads TGTGCCAGCCGCAGGAACAGGGCTACCTACGAGCAGTACTTC.

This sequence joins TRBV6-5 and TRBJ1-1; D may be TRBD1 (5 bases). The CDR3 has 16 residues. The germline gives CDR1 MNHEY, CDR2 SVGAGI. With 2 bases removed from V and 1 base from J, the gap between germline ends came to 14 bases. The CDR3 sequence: CASSYGYGTGNTEAFF. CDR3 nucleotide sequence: TGTGCCAGCAGTTACGGGTACGGGACGGGGAACACTGAAGCTTTCTTT.

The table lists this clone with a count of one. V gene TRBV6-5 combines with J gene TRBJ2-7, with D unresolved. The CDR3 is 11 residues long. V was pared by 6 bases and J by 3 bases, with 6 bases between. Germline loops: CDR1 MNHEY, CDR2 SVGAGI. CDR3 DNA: TGTGCCAGCAGCCCACACTACGAGCAGTACTTC. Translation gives CASSPHYEQYF.

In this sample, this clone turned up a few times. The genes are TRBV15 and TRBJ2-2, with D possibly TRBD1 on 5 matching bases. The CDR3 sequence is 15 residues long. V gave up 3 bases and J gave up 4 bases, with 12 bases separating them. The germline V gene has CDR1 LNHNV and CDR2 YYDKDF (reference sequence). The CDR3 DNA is TGTGCCACCAGCAGGGAAGGGGCGTCCACCGGGGAGCTGTTTTTT. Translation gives CATSREGASTGELFF.

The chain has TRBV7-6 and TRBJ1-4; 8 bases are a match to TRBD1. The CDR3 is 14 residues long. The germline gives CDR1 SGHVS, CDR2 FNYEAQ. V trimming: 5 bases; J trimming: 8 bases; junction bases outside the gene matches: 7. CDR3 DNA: TGTGCCAGCAGCCCCCAGGGGGCTGGAGAAAAACTGTTTTTT. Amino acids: CASSPQGAGEKLFF.

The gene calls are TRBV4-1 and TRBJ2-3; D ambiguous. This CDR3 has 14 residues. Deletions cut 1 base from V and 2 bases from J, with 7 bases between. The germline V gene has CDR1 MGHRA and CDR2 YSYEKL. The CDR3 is CASSQGPSTDTQYF. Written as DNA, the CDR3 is TGCGCCAGCAGCCAAGGGCCGTCCACAGATACGCAGTATTTT.

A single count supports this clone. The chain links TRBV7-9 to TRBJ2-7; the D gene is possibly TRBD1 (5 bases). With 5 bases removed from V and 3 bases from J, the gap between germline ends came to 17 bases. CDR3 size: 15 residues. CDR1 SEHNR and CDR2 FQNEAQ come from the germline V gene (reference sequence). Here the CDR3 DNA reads TGTGCCAGCAGCGGCGCCCAGGGATTTAGCTACGAGCAGTACTTC. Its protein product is CASSGAQGFSYEQYF.

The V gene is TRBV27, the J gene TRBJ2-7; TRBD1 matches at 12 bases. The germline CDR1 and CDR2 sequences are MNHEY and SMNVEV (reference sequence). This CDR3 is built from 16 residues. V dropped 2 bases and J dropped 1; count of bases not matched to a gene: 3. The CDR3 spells CASSLGTGGPSYEQYF. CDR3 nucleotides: TGTGCCAGCAGTTTAGGGACAGGGGGCCCATCCTACGAGCAGTACTTC.

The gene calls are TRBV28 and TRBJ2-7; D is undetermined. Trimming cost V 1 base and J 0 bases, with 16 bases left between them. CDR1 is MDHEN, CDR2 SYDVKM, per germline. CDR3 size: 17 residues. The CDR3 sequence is CASSLSLVGTDSYEQYF. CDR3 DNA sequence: TGTGCCAGCAGTTTATCTCTGGTTGGCACAGACTCCTACGAGCAGTACTTC.

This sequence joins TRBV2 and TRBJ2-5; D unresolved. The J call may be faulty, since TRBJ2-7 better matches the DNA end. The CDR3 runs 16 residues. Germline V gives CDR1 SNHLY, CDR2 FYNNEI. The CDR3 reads CASRDEAGASPSEQYF. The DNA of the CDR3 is TGTGCCAGCAGGGACGAGGCCGGCGCTTCGCCCAGCGAGCAGTACTTC.

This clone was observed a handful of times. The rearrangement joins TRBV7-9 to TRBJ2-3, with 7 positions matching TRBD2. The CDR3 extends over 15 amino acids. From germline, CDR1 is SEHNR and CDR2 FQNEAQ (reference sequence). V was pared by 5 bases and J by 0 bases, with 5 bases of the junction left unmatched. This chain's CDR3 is CASSPGGISTDTQYF. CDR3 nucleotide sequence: TGTGCCAGCAGCCCCGGGGGGATCAGCACAGATACGCAGTATTTT.

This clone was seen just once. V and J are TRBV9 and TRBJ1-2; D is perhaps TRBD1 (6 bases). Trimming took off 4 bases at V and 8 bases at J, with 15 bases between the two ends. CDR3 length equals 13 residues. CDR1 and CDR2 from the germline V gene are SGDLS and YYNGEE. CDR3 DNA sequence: TGTGCCAGCAGCTCCCCAAGACAGGAAGGCTACACCTTC. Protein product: CASSSPRQEGYTF.

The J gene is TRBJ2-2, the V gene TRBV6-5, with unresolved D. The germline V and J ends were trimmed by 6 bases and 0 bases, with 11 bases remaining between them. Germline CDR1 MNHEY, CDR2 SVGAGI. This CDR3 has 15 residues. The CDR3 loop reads CASRNSNTNTGELFF. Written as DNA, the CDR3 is TGTGCCAGCAGGAACAGCAATACGAACACCGGGGAGCTGTTTTTT.

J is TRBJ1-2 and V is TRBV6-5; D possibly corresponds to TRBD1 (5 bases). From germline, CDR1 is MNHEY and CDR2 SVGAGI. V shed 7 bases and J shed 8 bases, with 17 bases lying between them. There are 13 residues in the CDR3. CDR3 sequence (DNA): TGTGCCAGCATCCTCCCCCGCGGGGACGGCTACACCTTC. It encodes CASILPRGDGYTF.

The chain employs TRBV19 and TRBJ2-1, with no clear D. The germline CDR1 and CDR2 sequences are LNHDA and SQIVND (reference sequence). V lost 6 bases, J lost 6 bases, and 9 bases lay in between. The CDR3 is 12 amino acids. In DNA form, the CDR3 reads TGTGCCAGTAGCCCCCAGAGCAATGAGCAGTTCTTC. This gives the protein CASSPQSNEQFF.

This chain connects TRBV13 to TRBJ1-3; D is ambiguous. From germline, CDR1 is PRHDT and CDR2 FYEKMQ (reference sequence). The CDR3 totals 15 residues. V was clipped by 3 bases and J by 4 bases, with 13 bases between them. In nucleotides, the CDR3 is TGTGCCAGCAGCTTCGTAGTGGAAGCCGGAAACACCATATATTTT. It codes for CASSFVVEAGNTIYF.

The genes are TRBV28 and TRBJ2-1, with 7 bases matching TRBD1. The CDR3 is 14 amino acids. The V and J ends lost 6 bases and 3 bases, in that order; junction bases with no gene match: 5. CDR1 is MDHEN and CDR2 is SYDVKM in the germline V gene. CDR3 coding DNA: TGTGCCAGCAGCCAGGGGGTGATCTACAATGAGCAGTTCTTC. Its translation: CASSQGVIYNEQFF. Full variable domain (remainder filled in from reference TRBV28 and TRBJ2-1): DVKVTQSSRYLVKRTGEKVFLECVQDMDHENMFWYRQDPGLGLRLIYFSYDVKMKEKGDIPEGYSVSREKKERFSLILESASTNQTSMYLCASSQGVIYNEQFFGPGTRLTVL.

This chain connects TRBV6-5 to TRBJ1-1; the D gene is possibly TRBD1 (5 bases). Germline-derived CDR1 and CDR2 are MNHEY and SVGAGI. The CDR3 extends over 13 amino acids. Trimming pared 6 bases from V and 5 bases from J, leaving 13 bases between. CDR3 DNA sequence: TGTGCCAGCAGCCCACAGGCGAGGACTGAAGCTTTCTTT. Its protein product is CASSPQARTEAFF.

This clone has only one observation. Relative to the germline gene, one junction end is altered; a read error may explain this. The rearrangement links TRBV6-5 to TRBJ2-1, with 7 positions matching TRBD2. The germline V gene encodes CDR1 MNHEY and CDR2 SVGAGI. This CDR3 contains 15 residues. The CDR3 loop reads CASSYMAGVYNGQFF. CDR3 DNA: TGTGCCAGCAGTTACATGGCGGGGGTTTACAATGGGCAGTTCTTC.

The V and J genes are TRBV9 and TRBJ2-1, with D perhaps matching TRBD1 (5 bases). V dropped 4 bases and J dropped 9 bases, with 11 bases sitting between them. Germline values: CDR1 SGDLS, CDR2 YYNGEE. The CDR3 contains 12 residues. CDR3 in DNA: TGTGCCAGCAGCTCGACAGCATCTGAGCAGTTCTTC. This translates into CASSSTASEQFF.

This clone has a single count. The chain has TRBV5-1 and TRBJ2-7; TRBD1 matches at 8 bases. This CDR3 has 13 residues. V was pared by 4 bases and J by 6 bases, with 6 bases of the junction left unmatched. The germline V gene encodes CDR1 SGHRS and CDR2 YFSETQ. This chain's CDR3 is CASSLLRGREQYF. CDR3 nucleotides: TGCGCCAGCAGCCTACTCAGGGGGCGCGAGCAGTACTTC.

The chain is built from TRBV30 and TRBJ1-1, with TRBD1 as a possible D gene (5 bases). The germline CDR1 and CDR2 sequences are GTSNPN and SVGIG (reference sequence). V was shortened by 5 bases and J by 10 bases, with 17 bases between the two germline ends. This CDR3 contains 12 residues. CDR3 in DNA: TGTGCCTGGGAACCGGGGCAGGGTCGAGCTTTCTTT. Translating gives CAWEPGQGRAFF.

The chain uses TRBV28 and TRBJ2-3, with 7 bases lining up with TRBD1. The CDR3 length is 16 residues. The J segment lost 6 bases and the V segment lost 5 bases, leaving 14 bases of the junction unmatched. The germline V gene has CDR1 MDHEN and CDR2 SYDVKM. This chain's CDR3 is CASSPHRADRADTQYF. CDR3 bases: TGTGCCAGCAGTCCCCACCGTGCCGACAGGGCTGATACGCAGTATTTT.

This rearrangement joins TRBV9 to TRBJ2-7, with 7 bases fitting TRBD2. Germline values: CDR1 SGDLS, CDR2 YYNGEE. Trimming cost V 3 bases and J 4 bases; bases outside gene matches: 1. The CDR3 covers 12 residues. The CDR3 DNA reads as TGTGCCAGCAGCGGGGAGGGGTACGAGCAGTACTTC. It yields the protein CASSGEGYEQYF.

CDR3 amino acids: CASQLGIGNTIYF. The CDR3 region has the DNA TGTGCCAGCCAACTAGGGATTGGAAACACCATATATTTT. The rearrangement joins TRBV28 to TRBJ1-3; no firm D call. CDR1 is MDHEN, CDR2 SYDVKM, per germline. This CDR3 comprises 13 residues. Trimming removed 8 bases from V and 3 bases from J, with 11 bases in between.

CDR3 protein: CASGLGDTGNQPQHF. CDR3 DNA: TGTGCCAGCGGTCTCGGGGATACGGGAAATCAGCCCCAGCATTTT. This sequence joins TRBV6-6 and TRBJ1-5; D is unresolved. Germline V CDR1 and CDR2: MNHNY, SVGAGI (reference sequence). The CDR3 has 15 amino acids. Trimming removed 8 bases from V and 4 bases from J, with 18 bases in between.

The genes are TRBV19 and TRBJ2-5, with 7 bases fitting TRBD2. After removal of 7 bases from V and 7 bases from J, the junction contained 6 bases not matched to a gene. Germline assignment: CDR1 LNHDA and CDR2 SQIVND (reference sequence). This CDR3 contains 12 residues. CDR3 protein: CASMGGRATQYF. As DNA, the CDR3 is TGTGCCAGTATGGGGGGGAGGGCGACCCAGTACTTC.

CDR3 sequence (DNA): TGTGCCAGCAGCGAGACGGGACTCGGGACTAATGAAAAACTGTTTTTT. Translating gives CASSETGLGTNEKLFF. V usage is TRBV9 and J usage is TRBJ1-4; D is possibly TRBD1 (5 bases). The V end was cut by 3 bases, the J end by 2 bases, with 14 bases between. CDR3 length equals 16 residues. The germline V gene has CDR1 SGDLS and CDR2 YYNGEE.